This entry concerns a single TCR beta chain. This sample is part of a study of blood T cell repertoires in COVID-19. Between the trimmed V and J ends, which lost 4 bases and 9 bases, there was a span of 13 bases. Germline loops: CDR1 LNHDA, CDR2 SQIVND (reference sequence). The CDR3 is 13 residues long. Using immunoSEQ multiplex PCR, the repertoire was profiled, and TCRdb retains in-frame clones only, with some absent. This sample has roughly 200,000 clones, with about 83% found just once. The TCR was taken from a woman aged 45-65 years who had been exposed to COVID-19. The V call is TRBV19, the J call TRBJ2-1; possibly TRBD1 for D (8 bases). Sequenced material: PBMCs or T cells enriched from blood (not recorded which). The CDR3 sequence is CASSTTGGGEQFF. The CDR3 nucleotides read TGTGCCAGTAGTACCACAGGGGGGGGTGAGCAGTTCTTC.